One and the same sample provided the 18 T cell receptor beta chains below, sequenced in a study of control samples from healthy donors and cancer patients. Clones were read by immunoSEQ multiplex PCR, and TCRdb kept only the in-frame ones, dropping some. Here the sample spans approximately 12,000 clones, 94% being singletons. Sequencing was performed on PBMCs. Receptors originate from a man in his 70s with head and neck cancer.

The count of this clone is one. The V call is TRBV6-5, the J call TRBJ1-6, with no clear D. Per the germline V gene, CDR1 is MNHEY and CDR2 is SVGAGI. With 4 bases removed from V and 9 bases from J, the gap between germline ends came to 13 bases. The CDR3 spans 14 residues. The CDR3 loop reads CASSSVGGGSPLHF. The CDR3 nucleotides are TGTGCCAGCAGTTCGGTGGGCGGTGGTTCACCCCTCCACTTT.

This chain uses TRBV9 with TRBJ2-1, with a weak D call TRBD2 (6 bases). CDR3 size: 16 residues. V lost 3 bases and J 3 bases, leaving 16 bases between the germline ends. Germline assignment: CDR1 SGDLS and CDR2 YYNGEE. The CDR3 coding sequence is TGTGCCAGCAGCGGTGCCGAGCGGGTGGACTACAATGAGCAGTTCTTC. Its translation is CASSGAERVDYNEQFF.

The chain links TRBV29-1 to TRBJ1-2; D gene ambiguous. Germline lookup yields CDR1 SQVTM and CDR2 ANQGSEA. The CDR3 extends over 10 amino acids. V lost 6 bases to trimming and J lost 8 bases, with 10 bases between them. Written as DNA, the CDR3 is TGCAGCGTCGCCACGGGCGGCTACACCTTC. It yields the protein CSVATGGYTF.

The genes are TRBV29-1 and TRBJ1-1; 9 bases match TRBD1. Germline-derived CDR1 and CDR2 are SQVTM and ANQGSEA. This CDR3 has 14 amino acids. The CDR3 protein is CTAQTGTGISEAFF. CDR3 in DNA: TGCACCGCGCAAACCGGGACAGGGATATCTGAAGCTTTCTTT. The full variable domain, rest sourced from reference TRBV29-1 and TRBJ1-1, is SAVISQKPSRDICQRGTSLTIQCQVDSQVTMMFWYRQQPGQSLTLIATANQGSEATYESGFVIDKFPISRPNLTFSTLTVSNMSPEDSSIYLCTAQTGTGISEAFFGQGTRLTVV.

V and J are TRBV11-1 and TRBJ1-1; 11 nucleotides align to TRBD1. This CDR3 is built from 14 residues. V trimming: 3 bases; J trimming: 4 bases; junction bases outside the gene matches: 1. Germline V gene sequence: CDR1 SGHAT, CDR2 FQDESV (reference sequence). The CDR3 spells CASSLGQGVTEAFF. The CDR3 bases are TGTGCCAGCAGCTTGGGACAGGGGGTCACTGAAGCTTTCTTT.

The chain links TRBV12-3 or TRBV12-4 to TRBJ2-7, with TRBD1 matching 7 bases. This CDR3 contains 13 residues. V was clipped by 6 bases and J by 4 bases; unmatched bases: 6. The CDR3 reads CASRTGPLYEQYF. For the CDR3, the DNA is TGTGCCAGCAGGACAGGGCCACTATACGAGCAGTACTTC.

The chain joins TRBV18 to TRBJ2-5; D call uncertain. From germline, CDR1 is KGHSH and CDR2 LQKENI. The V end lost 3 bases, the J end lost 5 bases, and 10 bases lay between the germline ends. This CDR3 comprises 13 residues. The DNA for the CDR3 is TGTGCCAGCTCACCCCCGGTTTTGGAGACCCAGTACTTC. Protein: CASSPPVLETQYF.

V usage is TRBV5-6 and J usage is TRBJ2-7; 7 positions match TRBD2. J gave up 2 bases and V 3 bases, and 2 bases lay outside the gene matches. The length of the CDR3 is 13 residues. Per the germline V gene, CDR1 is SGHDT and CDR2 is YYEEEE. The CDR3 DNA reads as TGTGCCAGCAGCTCTGGACTAGCCTACGAGCAGTACTTC. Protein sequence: CASSSGLAYEQYF.

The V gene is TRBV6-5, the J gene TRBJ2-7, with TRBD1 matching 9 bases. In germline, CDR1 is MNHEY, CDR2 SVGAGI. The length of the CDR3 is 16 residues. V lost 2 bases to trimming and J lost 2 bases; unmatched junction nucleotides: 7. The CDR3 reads CASSYTRGQGPYEQYF. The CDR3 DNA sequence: TGTGCCAGCAGTTACACGAGGGGACAGGGCCCCTACGAGCAGTACTTC.

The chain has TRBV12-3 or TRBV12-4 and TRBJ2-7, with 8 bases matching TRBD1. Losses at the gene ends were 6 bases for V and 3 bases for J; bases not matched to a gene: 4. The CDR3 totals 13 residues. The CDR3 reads CASSSTGGYEQYF. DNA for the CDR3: TGTGCCAGCAGCTCAACAGGGGGCTACGAGCAGTACTTC.

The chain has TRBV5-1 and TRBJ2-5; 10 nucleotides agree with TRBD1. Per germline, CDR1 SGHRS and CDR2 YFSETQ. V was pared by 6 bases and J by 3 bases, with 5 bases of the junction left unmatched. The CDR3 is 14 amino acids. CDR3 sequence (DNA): TGCGCCAGCAAGCCGGACAGGGGGAAAGAGACCCAGTACTTC. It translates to CASKPDRGKETQYF.

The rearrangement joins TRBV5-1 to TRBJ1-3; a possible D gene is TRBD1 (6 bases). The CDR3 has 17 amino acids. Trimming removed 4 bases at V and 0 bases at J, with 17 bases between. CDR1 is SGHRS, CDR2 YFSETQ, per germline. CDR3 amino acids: CASSEQPPQGSGNTIYF. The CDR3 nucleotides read TGCGCCAGCAGCGAGCAGCCCCCACAGGGCTCTGGAAACACCATATATTTT.

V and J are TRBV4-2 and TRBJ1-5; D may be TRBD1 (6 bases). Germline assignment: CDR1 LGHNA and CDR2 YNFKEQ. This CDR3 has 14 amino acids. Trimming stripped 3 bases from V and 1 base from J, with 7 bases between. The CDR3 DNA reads TGTGCCAGCAGCCACGGACAGAGCAATCAGCCCCAGCATTTT. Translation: CASSHGQSNQPQHF.

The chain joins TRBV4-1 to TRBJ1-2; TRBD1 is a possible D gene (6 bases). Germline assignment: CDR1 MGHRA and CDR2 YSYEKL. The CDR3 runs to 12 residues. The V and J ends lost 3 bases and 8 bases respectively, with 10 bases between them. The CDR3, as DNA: TGCGCCAGCAGCCAGGGGGCCTGGGGCTACACCTTC. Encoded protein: CASSQGAWGYTF.

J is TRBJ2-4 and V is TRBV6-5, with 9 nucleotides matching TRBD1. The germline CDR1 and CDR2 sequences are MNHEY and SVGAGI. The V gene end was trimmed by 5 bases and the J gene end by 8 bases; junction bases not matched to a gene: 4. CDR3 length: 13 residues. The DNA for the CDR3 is TGTGCCAGCAGTCGGGACAGGGAGGACATTCAGTACTTC. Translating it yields CASSRDREDIQYF.

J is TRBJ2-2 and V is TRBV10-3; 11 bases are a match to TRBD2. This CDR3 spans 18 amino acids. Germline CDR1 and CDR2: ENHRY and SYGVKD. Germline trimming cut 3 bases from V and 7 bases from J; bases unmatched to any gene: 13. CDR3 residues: CAISDKGLAEVLGGELFF. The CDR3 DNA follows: TGTGCCATCAGTGACAAGGGACTAGCGGAGGTATTGGGCGGGGAGCTGTTTTTT.

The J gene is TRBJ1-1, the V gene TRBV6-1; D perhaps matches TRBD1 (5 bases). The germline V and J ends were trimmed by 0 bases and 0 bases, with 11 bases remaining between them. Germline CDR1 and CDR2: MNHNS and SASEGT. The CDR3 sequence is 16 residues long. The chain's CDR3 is CASSEALRQLNTEAFF. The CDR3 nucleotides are TGTGCCAGCAGTGAAGCGCTTCGACAGTTGAACACTGAAGCTTTCTTT.

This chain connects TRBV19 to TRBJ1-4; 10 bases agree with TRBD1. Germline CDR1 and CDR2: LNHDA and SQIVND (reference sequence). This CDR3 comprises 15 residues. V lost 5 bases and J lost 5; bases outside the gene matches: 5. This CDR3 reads CASSPRTGGNEKLFF. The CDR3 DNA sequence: TGTGCCAGTAGTCCCAGGACAGGGGGAAATGAAAAACTGTTTTTT.